Sequencing of this T cell receptor beta chain was carried out in a study of blood T cell repertoires in COVID-19. Study context: Material from acute and convalescent COVID-19 was sourced from the United States, Italy and Spain. From T cells, B-cell-depleted T cells, or PBMCs came the material, which was cDNA or gDNA.

Original processing notes: Scientists estimated how many nucleated cells there were by amplifying reference gene primers. Generated by immunoSEQ multiplex PCR, the TCRdb table keeps only in-frame clones and is missing some. The V and J calls and clone size were taken over from that table, and D and trimming were inferred from the DNA. Of around 290,000 clones listed, around 89% are singletons. V gave up 2 bases and J gave up 12 bases; unmatched junction bases: 19. Germline V gives CDR1 LGHNT, CDR2 FRNRAP. The CDR3 is made up of 17 amino acids. Material: peripheral blood. The clonotype originates from a man aged 35-49 years with acute or convalescent COVID-19. V usage is TRBV12-5 and J usage is TRBJ2-1; TRBD2 agrees at 7 bases. Here the CDR3 DNA reads TGTGCTAGTGGTTTGACGTCTAGCGGACTAGGCCCCCCAGGGCAGTTCTTC. As protein: CASGLTSSGLGPPGQFF.